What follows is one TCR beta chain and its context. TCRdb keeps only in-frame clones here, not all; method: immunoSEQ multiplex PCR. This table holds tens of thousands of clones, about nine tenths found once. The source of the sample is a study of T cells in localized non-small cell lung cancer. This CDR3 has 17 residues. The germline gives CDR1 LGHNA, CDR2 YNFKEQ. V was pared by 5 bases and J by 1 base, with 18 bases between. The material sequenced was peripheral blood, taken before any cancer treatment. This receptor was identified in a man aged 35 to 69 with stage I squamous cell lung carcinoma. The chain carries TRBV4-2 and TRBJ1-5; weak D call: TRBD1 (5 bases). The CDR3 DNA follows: TGTGCCAGCAGCTCTAGGACACTCGGCGAAAGCAATCAGCCCCAGCATTTT. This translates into CASSSRTLGESNQPQHF.